This T cell receptor beta chain was recovered during a study of blood T cell repertoires in COVID-19. From germline, CDR1 is MDHEN and CDR2 SYDVKM. Trimming shortened V by 7 bases and J by 0 bases, and 8 bases separated the two germline ends. The CDR3 consists of 13 residues. Profiling relied on immunoSEQ multiplex PCR, and the TCRdb table lists in-frame clones only, not all of them. Here the sample spans around 76,000 clones, around 80% being singletons. This receptor was obtained from a man between 45 and 60 years old with COVID-19, enrolled during active disease. The genes are TRBV28 and TRBJ2-3; no firm D call. Sequenced input: peripheral blood. The CDR3 loop reads CASIRHSTDTQYF. The DNA of the CDR3 is TGTGCCAGCATCCGACATAGCACAGATACGCAGTATTTT.